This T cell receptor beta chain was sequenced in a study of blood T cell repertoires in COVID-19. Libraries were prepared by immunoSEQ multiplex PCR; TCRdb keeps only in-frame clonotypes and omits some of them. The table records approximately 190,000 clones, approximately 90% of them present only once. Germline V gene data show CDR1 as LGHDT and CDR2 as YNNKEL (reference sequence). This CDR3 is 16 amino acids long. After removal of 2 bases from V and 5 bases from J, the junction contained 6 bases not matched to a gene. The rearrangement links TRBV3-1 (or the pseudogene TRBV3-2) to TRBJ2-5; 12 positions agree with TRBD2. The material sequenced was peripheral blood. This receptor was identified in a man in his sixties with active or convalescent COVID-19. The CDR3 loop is CASSQRTSGAGETQYF. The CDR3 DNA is TGTGCCAGCAGCCAAAGGACTAGCGGGGCTGGGGAGACCCAGTACTTC.